This T cell receptor (beta chain) was captured by sequencing in a study of blood T cell repertoires in COVID-19. Overall study: T cells, B-cell-depleted T cells, or PBMCs supplied cDNA or gDNA.

Source study methods: Reference gene primer amplification in the assay estimated nucleated cell counts. Assay: immunoSEQ multiplex PCR; the TCRdb copy retains only in-frame clones and omits some. The D gene and trimming were derived from the DNA, and the V and J assignments and clone size from that table. The sample records some 200,000 clones, more than 75% being singletons. J lost 3 bases, V lost 0 bases, and 0 bases had no gene match. Germline-derived CDR1 and CDR2 are KGHSH and LQKENI. This CDR3 is 15 amino acids long. The sequence was collected from a woman in her 40s with acute or convalescent COVID-19. Source material: peripheral blood. The chain carries TRBV18 and TRBJ2-1, with 9 bases lining up with TRBD2. CDR3 in amino acids: CASSPPTSGYNEQFF. For the CDR3, the DNA is TGTGCCAGCTCACCACCGACTAGCGGCTACAATGAGCAGTTCTTC. The full variable domain, completed using reference TRBV18 and TRBJ2-1, is NAGVMQNPRHLVRRRGQEARLRCSPMKGHSHVYWYRQLPEEGLKFMVYLQKENIIDESGMPKERFSAEFPKEGPSILRIQQVVRGDSAAYFCASSPPTSGYNEQFFGPGTRLTVL.